The next 10 T cell receptor beta chains were all read from a single sample in a study of patients and donors after allogeneic stem cell transplantation. TCRdb used MiXCR to reprocess the RT-PCR reads, holding one entry per CDR3 protein. The table records about 960,000 distinct CDR3 sequences, roughly 17% of them present only once. The sequencing sample was made of blood, either unsorted or a sorted T cell fraction (not recorded which). The receptors originated from a human donor who was either an allogeneic HSCT recipient or a stem cell or donor lymphocyte infusion donor (not recorded which). It is not recorded whose cells these are; they may come from a transplant donor.

The chain links TRBV7-8 to TRBJ2-3; TRBD2 matches at 8 bases. Germline V lookup: CDR1 SGHVS, CDR2 FQNEAQ. The V and J ends lost 4 bases and 3 bases, in that order; junction bases with no gene match: 9. CDR3 length equals 16 residues. In nucleotides, the CDR3 is TGTGCCAGCAGCTCCCGACTAGCGTCTAAGACAGATACGCAGTATTTT. Translation gives CASSSRLASKTDTQYF.

The V call is TRBV29-1, the J call TRBJ1-2; TRBD1 might be the D (5 bases). This CDR3 comprises 14 residues. Germline V gene lookup returns CDR1 SQVTM and CDR2 ANQGSEA. V shed 6 bases and J shed 4 bases, with 18 bases lying between them. CDR3 in amino acids: CSVAFSGGTYGYTF. In nucleotides, the CDR3 is TGCAGCGTCGCCTTTTCCGGGGGGACCTATGGCTACACCTTC.

V is TRBV7-3 and J is TRBJ1-2, with no clear D. With 3 bases removed from V and 8 bases from J, the gap between germline ends came to 13 bases. This CDR3 is built from 13 residues. Germline values: CDR1 SGHTA, CDR2 FQGTGA. DNA for the CDR3: TGTGCCAGCAGCTTCACCGACGGAGGCGGCTACACCTTC. It yields the protein CASSFTDGGGYTF.

The chain employs TRBV14 and TRBJ2-1; weak D call: TRBD1 (6 bases). Germline CDR1 reads SGHDN; CDR2 reads FVKESK. The CDR3 covers 14 residues. With 5 bases removed from V and 9 bases from J, the gap between germline ends came to 17 bases. The CDR3 loop is CASSSFSSGAEQFF. CDR3 bases: TGTGCCAGCAGCTCTTTTTCCTCAGGGGCTGAGCAGTTCTTC. The full variable domain, with the rest looked up from reference TRBV14 and TRBJ2-1, is EAGVTQFPSHSVIEKGQTVTLRCDPISGHDNLYWYRRVMGKEIKFLLHFVKESKQDESGMPNNRFLAERTGGTYSTLKVQPAELEDSGVYFCASSSFSSGAEQFFGPGTRLTVL.

This clonotype has just a few counts. This chain uses TRBV5-1 with TRBJ2-1, with 8 bases aligning to TRBD1. Germline lookup yields CDR1 SGHRS and CDR2 YFSETQ. The V and J ends lost 4 bases and 4 bases, in that order; junction bases with no gene match: 7. The CDR3 covers 15 residues. CDR3 coding DNA: TGCGCCAGCAGCGTAGACAGGGGACCGTACAATGAGCAGTTCTTC. Residues: CASSVDRGPYNEQFF.

The chain employs TRBV27 and TRBJ2-3; D gene ambiguous. The CDR3 is 16 amino acids. Germline values: CDR1 MNHEY, CDR2 SMNVEV (reference sequence). Trimming shortened V by 2 bases and J by 4 bases, and 16 bases separated the two germline ends. CDR3 sequence: CASSLTAGRIADTQYF. CDR3 bases: TGTGCCAGCAGTTTAACGGCAGGTAGAATCGCAGATACGCAGTATTTT.

V gene TRBV3-1 combines with J gene TRBJ1-2, with D unresolved. The CDR3 covers 17 residues. V was trimmed by 3 bases and J by 1 base, leaving 18 bases between them. Germline CDR1 LGHDT, CDR2 YNNKEL (reference sequence). The CDR3 nucleotides are TGTGCCAGCAGCCAGGCTCCCATAGCTGGAGATAACTATGGCTACACCTTC. The encoded protein is CASSQAPIAGDNYGYTF.

This chain uses TRBV5-1 with TRBJ2-3; TRBD2 agrees at 8 bases. The germline V gene has CDR1 SGHRS and CDR2 YFSETQ. CDR3 length equals 14 residues. V shed 1 base, J shed 13 bases, and the junction held 11 bases outside the gene matches. The CDR3 region has the DNA TGCGCCAGCAGCTTGTTACCGGGGGGGGGCGAAAAGTATTTT. Its protein product is CASSLLPGGGEKYF.

V and J are TRBV20-1 and TRBJ1-5, with D possibly being TRBD1 (5 bases). V was shortened by 5 bases and J by 4 bases, with 27 bases between the two germline ends. The CDR3 covers 18 residues. The germline CDR1 and CDR2 sequences are DFQATT and SNEGSKA (reference sequence). CDR3 DNA: TGCAGTGCTTCGACCTTAGGCCGGGACCAGTCTTTAAATCAGCCCCAGCATTTT. It translates to CSASTLGRDQSLNQPQHF.

The chain is built from TRBV2 and TRBJ2-7, with 9 bases identical to TRBD1. The CDR3 spans 14 residues. From germline, CDR1 is SNHLY and CDR2 FYNNEI. Losses at the gene ends were 5 bases for V and 4 bases for J; bases not matched to a gene: 6. The CDR3 here is CASSKGQGYYEQYF. CDR3 nucleotide sequence: TGTGCCAGCAGTAAGGGACAGGGTTATTACGAGCAGTACTTC.